This entry lists 10 T cell receptor beta chains sequenced from one sample in a study of cytomegalovirus exposure and HLA in healthy donors. A multiplex PCR was run with 60 Vbeta primers and 13 Jbeta primers. Profiling relied on immunoSEQ multiplex PCR, and the TCRdb table lists in-frame clones only, not all of them. Here the sample spans roughly 140,000 clones, 84% being singletons. The sample was PBMCs. Receptor source: a boy younger than 10 in good health and CMV-seronegative.

This chain joins TRBV9 and TRBJ2-3; unclear D gene. The CDR3 sequence is 15 residues long. Germline CDR1 is SGDLS and CDR2 is YYNGEE. V was pared by 3 bases and J by 5 bases, with 16 bases between. The CDR3 sequence is CASSENSYTGDTQYF. The DNA for the CDR3 is TGTGCCAGCAGCGAAAATTCCTATACTGGAGATACGCAGTATTTT.

The chain employs TRBV5-1 and TRBJ2-3; 9 bases match TRBD1. The CDR3 sequence is 15 residues long. Germline-derived CDR1 and CDR2 are SGHRS and YFSETQ. Unmatched junction bases numbered 5, after V lost 3 bases and J lost 3 bases. The CDR3 loop reads CASSSGTGSTDTQYF. The CDR3, as DNA: TGCGCCAGCAGCTCCGGGACAGGGTCAACAGATACGCAGTATTTT.

The rearrangement uses TRBV4-2 and TRBJ2-5, with TRBD2 matching over 11 bases. Germline lookup yields CDR1 LGHNA and CDR2 YNFKEQ. This CDR3 contains 15 residues. Unmatched junction bases numbered 4, after V lost 4 bases and J lost 3 bases. CDR3 region: CASSPQGLAEETQYF. The CDR3 DNA is TGTGCCAGCAGCCCCCAGGGACTAGCGGAAGAGACCCAGTACTTC.

This clone appeared a few times. The V gene is TRBV5-1, the J gene TRBJ2-5, with a tentative D call TRBD2 (6 bases). Trimming cost V 4 bases and J 1 base, with 17 bases left between them. CDR3 length: 16 amino acids. The germline V gene encodes CDR1 SGHRS and CDR2 YFSETQ. CDR3 sequence (DNA): TGCGCCAGCAGCCGGGCCGGGGGTCTGGGCCAAGAGACCCAGTACTTC. Its translation is CASSRAGGLGQETQYF.

Regarding this clone: A junction boundary mismatches the germline segment, possibly from a read error. The chain has TRBV5-6 and TRBJ2-5; D possibly corresponds to TRBD1 (6 bases). CDR3 size: 14 residues. Per germline, CDR1 SGHDT and CDR2 YYEEEE. The CDR3 region is CASSLGASWETQYF. CDR3 DNA sequence: TGTGCCAGCAGTTTGGGGGCTAGCTGGGAGACCCAGTACTTC.

The CDR3, as DNA: TGTGCCAGTAGTATCACAGGGTCGAGTAACTATGGCTACACCTTC. This codes for CASSITGSSNYGYTF. The rearrangement links TRBV19 to TRBJ1-2; D might be TRBD1 (6 bases). The CDR3 covers 15 residues. Germline lookup yields CDR1 LNHDA and CDR2 SQIVND (reference sequence). V shed 3 bases and J shed 1 base, with 12 bases lying between them. Based on the CDR3 plus reference TRBV19 and TRBJ1-2, the full variable domain is DGGITQSPKYLFRKEGQNVTLSCEQNLNHDAMYWYRQDPGQGLRLIYYSQIVNDFQKGDIAEGYSVSREKKESFPLTVTSAQKNPTAFYLCASSITGSSNYGYTFGSGTRLTVV.

The rearrangement joins TRBV10-2 to TRBJ1-2; D remains ambiguous. Trimming pared 11 bases from V and 0 bases from J, leaving 10 bases between. Germline values: CDR1 WSHSY, CDR2 SAAADI. The CDR3 is 12 amino acids. CDR3 in DNA: TGCGCCTTAAGCCTAGCTAACTATGGCTACACCTTC. Its translation: CALSLANYGYTF.

The rearrangement uses TRBV12-5 and TRBJ2-1; TRBD2 matches 11 bases. CDR3 size: 18 residues. Trimming took 6 bases from V and 3 from J; bases not matched to a gene: 13. The V gene's germline CDR1 is LGHNT and CDR2 FRNRAP. The CDR3 nucleotides are TGTGCTAGTGGGCCGACACCGAGACTAGCGGGATTCTACAATGAGCAGTTCTTC. It is translated as CASGPTPRLAGFYNEQFF.

J is TRBJ2-5 and V is TRBV4-3; TRBD1 matches at 8 bases. Germline V gene data show CDR1 as LGHNA and CDR2 as YSLEER. After removal of 2 bases from V and 2 bases from J, the junction contained 1 base not matched to a gene. The CDR3 is made up of 14 amino acids. The CDR3 sequence is CASSQRTGQETQYF. CDR3 DNA sequence: TGCGCCAGCAGCCAAAGGACAGGGCAAGAGACCCAGTACTTC.

This clone was found many times. Here the CDR3 DNA reads TGTGCTAGTCTCCTGGCAGGGGGCGGAAACACCATATATTTT. Translating gives CASLLAGGGNTIYF. The rearrangement links TRBV12-5 to TRBJ1-3; 8 bases align to TRBD1. The CDR3 has 14 residues. CDR1 LGHNT and CDR2 FRNRAP come from the germline V gene. With V trimmed by 8 bases and J by 4 bases, 7 bases remained unmatched.